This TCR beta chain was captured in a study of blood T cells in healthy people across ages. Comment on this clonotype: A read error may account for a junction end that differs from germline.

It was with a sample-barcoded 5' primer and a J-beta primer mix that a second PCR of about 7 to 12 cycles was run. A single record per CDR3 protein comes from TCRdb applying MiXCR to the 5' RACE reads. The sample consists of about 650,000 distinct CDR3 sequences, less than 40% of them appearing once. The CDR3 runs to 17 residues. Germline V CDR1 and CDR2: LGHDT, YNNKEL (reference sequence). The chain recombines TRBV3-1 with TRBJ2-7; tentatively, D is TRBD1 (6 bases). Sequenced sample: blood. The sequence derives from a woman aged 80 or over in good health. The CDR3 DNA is TGTGCCAGCAACCAATCCCCTACAGGGAGAGGCGCCTACGAGCAGTACTTC. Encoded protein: CASNQSPTGRGAYEQYF.